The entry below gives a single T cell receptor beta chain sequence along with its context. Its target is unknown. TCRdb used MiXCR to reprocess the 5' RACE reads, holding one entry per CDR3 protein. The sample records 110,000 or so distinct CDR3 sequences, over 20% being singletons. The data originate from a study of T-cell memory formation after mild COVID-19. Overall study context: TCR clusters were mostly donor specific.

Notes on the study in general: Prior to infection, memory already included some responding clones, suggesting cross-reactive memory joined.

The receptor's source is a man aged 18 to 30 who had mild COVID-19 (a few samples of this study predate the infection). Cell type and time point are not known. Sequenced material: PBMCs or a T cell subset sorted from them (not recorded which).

The CDR3 spells CASSRGKNTEAFF. The CDR3, as DNA: TGCGCCAGCAGCAGGGGGAAGAACACTGAAGCTTTCTTT. The V call is TRBV10-2, the J call TRBJ1-1; 7 bases fit TRBD1. Germline assignment: CDR1 WSHSY and CDR2 SAAADI. The CDR3 is made up of 13 amino acids. Germline trimming cut 6 bases from V and 1 base from J; bases unmatched to any gene: 2.